This TCR beta chain originates from a study of T cell changes during pregnancy in multiple sclerosis (dated by TCRdb to 2018 to 2020). The study in broad terms: In women with multiple sclerosis, the researchers looked at how the T cell repertoire shifted as pregnancy progressed.

Preparation of the library involved the immunoSEQ multiplex PCR assay. The source is immuneACCESS, and TCRdb retained only in-frame sequences with V and J called. Part of the clones is not carried over; for the studies checked, unresolved V genes explain less than half of this, and the remainder is unexplained. Here the sample has some 100,000 clones; roughly 90% occur a single time. The ten largest clonotypes hold approximately 2% of the sample. V loses 2 bases, J loses 3 bases, and the germline ends lie 11 bases apart. The germline V gene (reference sequence) gives CDR1 as MNHEY and CDR2 as SMNVEV. From the cysteine up to the phenylalanine, the CDR3 has a length of 14 residues. This entry keeps only the CDR3 DNA: 42 bases, framed from base 1. This clone occurred once. Its antigen remains unidentified. No quality values exist for individual bases; no much larger clone is one base distant.

The chain joins TRBV27 to TRBJ2-7, with TRBD2 tentatively as D gene (6 bases match). This receptor was taken from a female donor with multiple sclerosis, enrolled in a pregnancy study. The sequenced sample was peripheral blood, obtained after pregnancy. The CDR3 has the sequence CASSLSGPNYEQYF. The DNA sequence is as follows: TGTGCCAGCAGTTTAAGCGGGCCGAACTACGAGCAGTACTTC.